This is a list of T cell receptor beta chains from one sample in a study of blood T cell repertoires in COVID-19. Generated by immunoSEQ multiplex PCR, the TCRdb table keeps only in-frame clones and is missing some. The sample lists roughly 300,000 clones, 80% to 90% occurring once. Sequencing was carried out using PBMCs or T cells enriched from blood (not recorded which). The receptor source for this set is a woman between 40 and 50 years old with acute COVID-19. Both conserved end residues are part of each CDR3. The D gene is left open where the match is weak. A row's size may be missing; if present it is once, few, many or a size class.

clone_size,v_call,j_call,d_call,cdr3_aa,cdr3_nt
NA,TRBV5-1,TRBJ1-2,NA,CASSLAATGQTGYGYTF,TGCGCCAGCAGCTTGGCCGCAACCGGACAGACGGGCTATGGCTACACCTTC
NA,TRBV14,TRBJ1-1,NA,CASSQVAGDTEAFF,TGTGCCAGCAGCCAAGTGGCAGGGGACACTGAAGCTTTCTTT
NA,TRBV5-6,TRBJ1-5,NA,CASSSSRDILRKGNQPQHF,TGTGCCAGCAGCTCTTCACGGGACATCCTACGGAAGGGCAATCAGCCCCAGCATTTT
NA,TRBV6-2/TRBV6-3,TRBJ1-2,TRBD1,CASIPRGTGVNYGYTF,TGTGCCAGCATCCCGAGAGGGACAGGAGTTAACTATGGCTACACCTTC
NA,TRBV12-2,TRBJ1-5,NA,CASRFQGNQPQHF,TGTGCAAGTCGCTTTCAGGGGAATCAGCCCCAGCATTTT
NA,TRBV7-9,TRBJ1-2,NA,CASSLWQTTNYGYTF,TGTGCCAGCAGCTTATGGCAGACTACTAACTATGGCTACACCTTC
NA,TRBV5-1,TRBJ2-5,NA,CASSMGGQQETQYF,TGCGCCAGCAGCATGGGGGGACAGCAAGAGACCCAGTACTTC
NA,TRBV5-1,TRBJ2-3,NA,CASSLVVDRFTDTQYF,TGCGCCAGCAGCTTGGTGGTCGACAGGTTCACAGATACGCAGTATTTT
NA,TRBV18,TRBJ1-3,NA,CASSSLPGSGDSGNTIYF,TGTGCCAGCTCATCCCTCCCGGGGTCAGGGGACTCTGGAAACACCATATATTTT
NA,TRBV5-1,TRBJ1-5,NA,CARRAAGKLYQPQHF,TGCGCCAGACGGGCTGCGGGAAAGCTTTATCAGCCCCAGCATTTT
NA,TRBV29-1,TRBJ2-5,NA,CSVGPGETQYF,TGCAGCGTTGGCCCAGGGGAGACCCAGTACTTC
NA,TRBV29-1,TRBJ2-3,TRBD2,CSVENRGGPGDTQYF,TGCAGCGTTGAAAACCGCGGGGGGCCGGGAGATACGCAGTATTTT
NA,TRBV28,TRBJ2-3,NA,CASSLPVTDTQYF,TGTGCCAGCAGTCTTCCGGTCACAGATACGCAGTATTTT
NA,TRBV18,TRBJ2-7,NA,CASSPPSSPRYF,TGTGCCAGCTCACCACCTAGCTCCCCTAGGTACTTC
NA,TRBV5-5,TRBJ2-7,TRBD1,CASSRDSLLEQYF,TGTGCCAGCAGCCGGGACAGCCTTCTCGAGCAGTACTTC
NA,TRBV18,TRBJ1-2,TRBD1,CASSRSGTAPLGYTF,TGTGCCAGCTCTCGTTCCGGGACAGCCCCTCTAGGCTACACCTTC
NA,TRBV18,TRBJ2-3,NA,CASSPLRLDTQYF,TGTGCCAGCTCACCCCTTCGGTTAGATACGCAGTATTTT
NA,TRBV7-9,TRBJ1-1,NA,CASSLARVLLNTEAFF,TGTGCCAGCAGCTTAGCGCGCGTGTTGCTGAACACTGAAGCTTTCTTT
NA,TRBV5-4,TRBJ1-2,NA,CASSLSGVSYGYTF,TGTGCCAGCAGCTTATCAGGGGTTTCCTATGGCTACACCTTC
NA,TRBV10-3,TRBJ1-5,NA,CAISDSGDQPQHF,TGTGCCATCAGTGATTCGGGAGATCAGCCCCAGCATTTT
few,TRBV27,TRBJ1-5,NA,CASSPRDWQGSNQPQHF,TGTGCCAGCAGTCCCCGCGACTGGCAGGGAAGCAATCAGCCCCAGCATTTT
NA,TRBV28,TRBJ2-7,TRBD1,CASSFPGQGSYEQYF,TGTGCCAGCAGTTTCCCGGGACAGGGCTCCTACGAGCAGTACTTC
NA,TRBV15,TRBJ1-5,NA,CATSRRQRNQPQHF,TGTGCCACCAGCAGAAGACAGCGAAATCAGCCCCAGCATTTT
NA,TRBV12-3/TRBV12-4,TRBJ1-2,TRBD1,CASSFRTGVYTF,TGTGCCAGCAGTTTCCGGACAGGGGTCTACACCTTC
NA,TRBV24-1,TRBJ2-2,NA,CATSVMAGELFF,TGTGCCACCAGTGTAATGGCTGGGGAGCTGTTTTTT
NA,TRBV27,TRBJ1-2,TRBD1,CASSSTGIHGYTF,TGTGCCAGCAGTTCGACAGGGATCCATGGCTACACCTTC
once,TRBV15,TRBJ2-3,TRBD2,CAIDGTRADTQYF,TGTGCCATCGACGGGACTAGGGCAGATACGCAGTATTTT
NA,TRBV28,TRBJ2-2,NA,CASSSRQDANTGELFF,TGTGCCAGCAGTTCTCGACAGGACGCGAACACCGGGGAGCTGTTTTTT
NA,TRBV18,TRBJ2-2,NA,CASSPDTNTGELFF,TGTGCCAGCTCACCAGACACGAACACCGGGGAGCTGTTTTTT
NA,TRBV9,TRBJ1-1,NA,CASSVVSGLRTEAFF,TGTGCCAGCAGCGTAGTGTCGGGGTTGAGGACTGAAGCTTTCTTT
NA,TRBV2,TRBJ1-1,TRBD1,CASTKTGTGILNTEAFF,TGTGCCAGCACGAAAACCGGGACAGGGATCCTGAACACTGAAGCTTTCTTT
NA,TRBV27,TRBJ2-3,NA,CASSPLGAAYTDTQYF,TGTGCCAGCAGTCCCTTGGGAGCGGCCTACACAGATACGCAGTATTTT
NA,TRBV9,TRBJ2-7,TRBD2,CASNGGAGGRHEQYF,TGTGCCAGCAATGGGGGAGCGGGGGGCCGCCACGAGCAGTACTTC
NA,TRBV6-5,TRBJ1-1,TRBD1,CASNRPGTVNTEAFF,TGTGCCAGCAATCGTCCCGGGACAGTGAACACTGAAGCTTTCTTT
NA,TRBV6-5,TRBJ1-1,NA,CASSYSGRRAEAFF,TGTGCCAGCAGTTACAGCGGTCGAAGGGCTGAAGCTTTCTTT
NA,TRBV7-2,TRBJ1-2,NA,CASSLVLGAQDSYGYTF,TGTGCCAGCAGCTTAGTATTGGGGGCGCAGGATAGCTATGGCTACACCTTC
NA,TRBV5-8,TRBJ2-3,TRBD2,CASSLKTSASTDTQYF,TGTGCCAGCAGCTTAAAGACTAGCGCGAGCACAGATACGCAGTATTTT
once,TRBV2,TRBJ2-1,TRBD2,CASSEGRGGLDEQFF,TGTGCCAGCAGTGAAGGGCGCGGGGGGCTCGATGAGCAGTTCTTC
few,TRBV2,TRBJ2-5,NA,CASGTQGETQYF,TGTGCCAGTGGGACACAGGGAGAGACCCAGTACTTC
NA,TRBV7-3,TRBJ1-2,NA,CASSPDSSSYGYTF,TGTGCCAGCAGCCCGGACAGCTCTTCCTATGGCTACACCTTC
few,TRBV14,TRBJ2-1,NA,CASSHAGPNNEQFF,TGTGCCAGCAGCCATGCAGGGCCCAACAATGAGCAGTTCTTC
NA,TRBV6-5,TRBJ1-1,NA,CASSYSYSGRTEAFF,TGTGCCAGCAGTTACTCCTACTCGGGGAGGACTGAAGCTTTCTTT
NA,TRBV29-1,TRBJ2-5,TRBD1,CSVGYWTGEKTQYF,TGCAGCGTCGGTTATTGGACAGGGGAAAAGACCCAGTACTTC
NA,TRBV4-2,TRBJ2-1,TRBD2,CASSHPGTSDNEQFF,TGTGCCAGCAGCCATCCCGGGACTAGCGACAATGAGCAGTTCTTC
NA,TRBV28,TRBJ2-3,TRBD2,CASSLIRSTSGRAPDTQYF,TGTGCCAGCAGTTTAATCCGCTCAACTAGCGGGAGGGCCCCAGATACGCAGTATTTT
NA,TRBV25-1,TRBJ1-6,NA,CASSDDLAAVIHF,TGTGCCAGCAGTGATGACCTCGCGGCGGTAATCCACTTT
NA,TRBV18,TRBJ1-1,NA,CASSPLLNLGTEAFF,TGTGCCAGCTCACCACTGCTAAACCTAGGCACTGAAGCTTTCTTT
NA,TRBV18,TRBJ2-2,NA,CASPPTGNTGELFF,TGTGCCAGCCCGCCCACAGGGAACACCGGGGAGCTGTTTTTT
NA,TRBV18,TRBJ2-7,TRBD1,CASSPDRVGEQYF,TGTGCCAGCTCACCCGACAGGGTTGGGGAGCAGTACTTC
NA,TRBV7-8,TRBJ1-4,NA,CASFGPGREKLFF,TGTGCCAGCTTCGGTCCCGGTCGGGAAAAACTGTTTTTT
NA,TRBV6-2/TRBV6-3,TRBJ1-3,NA,CASSYDGSDSGNTIYF,TGTGCCAGCAGTTACGATGGCAGCGACTCTGGAAACACCATATATTTT
NA,TRBV4-3,TRBJ2-7,TRBD1,CASSQEFGTGAYEQYF,TGCGCCAGCAGCCAAGAATTTGGGACAGGGGCCTACGAGCAGTACTTC
NA,TRBV5-1,TRBJ1-4,TRBD1,CASSLAFQGAANEKLFF,TGCGCCAGCAGCTTGGCATTTCAGGGGGCTGCTAATGAAAAACTGTTTTTT
once,TRBV10-3,TRBJ2-3,NA,CAISPPGTDTQYF,TGTGCCATCAGCCCTCCGGGCACAGATACGCAGTATTTT
NA,TRBV12-3/TRBV12-4,TRBJ1-5,NA,CASSLDNFQPQHF,TGTGCCAGCAGTTTGGACAACTTCCAGCCCCAGCATTTT
NA,TRBV12-5,TRBJ1-2,TRBD1,CASGPDRPHGYTF,TGTGCTAGTGGCCCGGACAGGCCCCATGGCTACACCTTC
NA,TRBV7-2,TRBJ2-3,NA,CASTQELADTQYF,TGTGCCAGCACCCAAGAGCTAGCAGATACGCAGTATTTT
NA,TRBV7-9,TRBJ2-6,NA,CASSLRRVSGANVLTF,TGTGCCAGCAGCTTAAGACGGGTCTCTGGGGCCAACGTCCTGACTTTC
NA,TRBV9,TRBJ1-2,TRBD1,CASSVEGGSGYGYTF,TGTGCCAGCAGCGTAGAAGGGGGCTCGGGCTATGGCTACACCTTC